Listed below are T cell receptor beta chains from one sample, sequenced in a study of T cell repertoires in cytomegalovirus infection. No antigen is known for these receptors. A single record per CDR3 protein comes from TCRdb applying MiXCR to the reads. The data contain about 830,000 distinct CDR3 sequences, around a third of them singletons. The sequences come from cultured CD8+ T cells from PBMCs, collected from culture after CMV antigen stimulation. The source is a human donor in good health (CMV status not recorded). Some clones in this sample may be carry-over from other donors' samples. Each CDR3 is given with its conserved first and last residue. The D gene is left open where the match is weak. The listing skips clone size in some rows; elsewhere it reads once, few, many or a size class.

V gene	D gene	J gene	clone size	CDR3 protein	CDR3 DNA
TRBV9	TRBD2	TRBJ2-1	.	CASRGAGTQFF	TGTGCCAGCAGAGGAGCGGGGACTCAGTTCTTC
TRBV10-3	.	TRBJ2-5	few	CAIRSSTLGEPQETQYF	TGTGCCATCAGATCGTCTACCCTAGGGGAGCCTCAAGAGACCCAGTACTTC
TRBV19	.	TRBJ2-2	few	CASMGQIYTGELFF	TGTGCCAGTATGGGTCAGATTTACACCGGGGAGCTGTTTTTT
TRBV27	.	TRBJ2-7	few	CASSFGGNHEQYF	TGTGCCAGCAGTTTCGGGGGAAACCACGAGCAGTACTTC
TRBV27	TRBD2	TRBJ2-7	.	CASSLSYPVGIAGYEQYF	TGTGCCAGCAGTTTGTCCTATCCCGTGGGGATAGCGGGGTACGAGCAGTACTTC
TRBV19	.	TRBJ1-2	.	CASSPGPRYPPPGYTF	TGTGCCAGTAGCCCCGGGCCCAGGTATCCACCTCCAGGCTACACCTTC
TRBV27	.	TRBJ2-2	few	CASSSQKTGELFF	TGTGCCAGCAGTTCCCAGAAGACCGGGGAGCTGTTTTTT
TRBV11-3	.	TRBJ1-5	once	CASSLPKARSYQPQHF	TGTGCCAGCAGCTTACCCAAGGCCCGAAGTTATCAGCCCCAGCATTTT
TRBV20-1	TRBD2	TRBJ2-7	.	CSARGSERGTNEQYF	TGCAGTGCTAGGGGATCGGAGCGGGGGACGAACGAGCAGTACTTC
TRBV27	.	TRBJ2-7	.	CASSFSWGGPLSYEQYF	TGTGCCAGCAGTTTTTCCTGGGGGGGGCCACTTTCCTACGAGCAGTACTTC
TRBV5-1	TRBD1	TRBJ2-7	.	CASSCDRDRECHEQYF	TGCGCCAGCAGCTGCGACCGGGACAGGGAGTGCCACGAGCAGTACTTC
TRBV12-3/TRBV12-4	.	TRBJ1-1	.	CASMGSNTEAFF	TGTGCCAGCATGGGCTCTAACACTGAAGCTTTCTTT
TRBV29-1	TRBD1	TRBJ1-1	few	CSVPGGTVNTEAFF	TGCAGCGTCCCGGGCGGGACAGTAAACACTGAAGCTTTCTTT
TRBV27	.	TRBJ2-7	.	CASSLSWDPAGLYEQYF	TGTGCCAGCAGTTTATCGTGGGACCCAGCGGGCCTTTACGAGCAGTACTTC
TRBV7-9	.	TRBJ2-6	.	CASRGGGAPFVSGANVLTF	TGTGCCAGCAGGGGAGGGGGCGCCCCTTTCGTCTCTGGGGCCAACGTCCTGACTTTC
TRBV7-2	TRBD1	TRBJ2-1	many	CASSHQDRGYYEQFF	TGTGCCAGCAGCCACCAGGACAGGGGGTACTATGAGCAGTTCTTC
TRBV7-9	.	TRBJ2-1	.	CASSPFAEQFF	TGTGCCAGCAGCCCCTTTGCTGAGCAGTTCTTC
TRBV7-9	.	TRBJ1-2	.	CASSSGPSLNYGYTF	TGTGCCAGCAGCTCGGGGCCGTCCCTGAACTATGGCTACACCTTC
TRBV10-3	.	TRBJ1-3	.	CAISEGGLGSGNTIYF	TGTGCCATCAGTGAAGGCGGCCTTGGCTCTGGAAACACCATATATTTT
TRBV11-2	.	TRBJ2-3	.	CASSPGGGTATDTQYF	TGTGCCAGCAGCCCGGGGGGTGGGACAGCCACAGATACGCAGTATTTT
TRBV2	.	TRBJ2-6	.	CASLDSSGANVLTF	TGTGCCAGCCTAGACAGCTCTGGGGCCAACGTCCTGACTTTC
TRBV12-3/TRBV12-4	.	TRBJ2-5	.	CASTPGRRETQYF	TGTGCCAGCACCCCGGGCCGCCGGGAGACCCAGTACTTC
TRBV10-2	.	TRBJ1-1	few	CASNQVGTEAFF	TGCGCCAGCAACCAGGTCGGCACTGAAGCTTTCTTT
TRBV25-1	.	TRBJ2-5	few	CASSVPKLLVGGETQYF	TGTGCCAGCAGTGTCCCCAAACTACTCGTGGGAGGAGAGACCCAGTACTTC
TRBV7-6	.	TRBJ1-1	.	CASSLRGGGFTEAFF	TGTGCCAGCAGTCTTAGGGGGGGGGGCTTCACTGAAGCTTTCTTT
TRBV2	.	TRBJ2-7	.	CASSDRTLYF	TGTGCCAGCAGTGATCGGACACTGTACTTC
TRBV27	.	TRBJ1-2	few	CASSAAGTLGGYTF	TGTGCCAGCAGTGCCGCCGGGACTTTGGGGGGCTACACCTTC
TRBV3-1	TRBD2	TRBJ2-1	.	CASSQEWRGGGEQFF	TGTGCCAGCAGCCAAGAGTGGCGGGGGGGTGGTGAGCAGTTCTTC
TRBV7-6	.	TRBJ1-3	.	CASSFGRLGSGNTIYF	TGTGCCAGCAGCTTCGGCAGGTTGGGCTCTGGAAACACCATATATTTT
TRBV4-3	.	TRBJ2-5	.	CASSQGGRYQETQYF	TGCGCCAGCAGCCAAGGGGGGCGATACCAAGAGACCCAGTACTTC
TRBV6-1	.	TRBJ1-2	.	CAGGGALFGYTF	TGTGCCGGGGGGGGGGCGCTGTTTGGCTACACCTTC
TRBV6-2/TRBV6-3	.	TRBJ2-5	.	CASSYSLTTRETQYF	TGTGCCAGCAGTTACTCGCTCACCACGCGGGAGACCCAGTACTTC
TRBV12-3/TRBV12-4	.	TRBJ2-7	.	CASSANRYEQYF	TGTGCCAGCAGTGCGAACCGCTACGAGCAGTACTTC
TRBV20-1	.	TRBJ2-2	.	CSARDRQGDTGELFF	TGCAGTGCTAGAGATAGGCAGGGCGACACCGGGGAGCTGTTTTTT
TRBV27	.	TRBJ1-4	.	CASSWGGLNEKLFF	TGTGCCAGCAGTTGGGGAGGTCTTAATGAAAAACTGTTTTTT
TRBV12-3/TRBV12-4	.	TRBJ2-1	.	CASSQVGFSYNEQFF	TGTGCCAGCAGCCAAGTCGGGTTCTCCTACAATGAGCAGTTCTTC
TRBV4-1	.	TRBJ1-1	.	CASSPTRANTEAFF	TGCGCCAGCAGCCCGACTAGGGCGAACACTGAAGCTTTCTTT
TRBV11-3	TRBD2	TRBJ2-5	few	CASSSRSGGAGETQYF	TGTGCCAGCAGCTCCCGTAGCGGGGGCGCCGGGGAGACCCAGTACTTC
TRBV7-8	TRBD2	TRBJ2-1	many	CASSRGLAGLVNEQFF	TGTGCCAGCAGCCGGGGGCTAGCGGGGCTAGTAAATGAGCAGTTCTTC
TRBV12-3/TRBV12-4	TRBD2	TRBJ2-5	few	CASSPYSGDQETQYF	TGTGCCAGCAGCCCCTATAGCGGGGACCAAGAGACCCAGTACTTC